This paragraph covers one TCR beta chain sequence. This clonotype was counted ten times or more. This receptor's antigen is unknown. No base quality information exists; no much larger clone differs at one position. The sample belongs to a study of T cells in Graves' hyperthyroidism and ophthalmopathy (dated by TCRdb to about 2019). General notes on the study: Peripheral blood samples were taken at initial diagnosis, before any treatment was given. Following sampling, methimazole starting at 30 mg daily was given to hyperthyroidism patients, and high-dose intravenous methylprednisolone was given to ophthalmopathy patients. For training and testing, the 95 to 100 patients in the discovery cohort were randomly divided in a 7:3 ratio. In addition, the study compared T-cell repertoires in thyroid tissue and in blood from over 5 Graves' hyperthyroidism patients. To identify distinguishing TCR V-J signatures, a discovery cohort of about 100 patients was used, comprising 43 with Graves' ophthalmopathy and around 60 with stable Graves' hyperthyroidism. According to the paper, TCR Vbeta CDR3 sequencing was carried out on 135 peripheral blood samples, which came from fewer than 50 ophthalmopathy, around 74 hyperthyroidism and approximately 17 progressor patients. An independent validation cohort of fewer than 20 hyperthyroidism patients and about 15 patients who later progressed to ophthalmopathy tested prospective prediction of ophthalmopathy.

The study at large found these results: A 13 V-J signature model separated ophthalmopathy from stable hyperthyroidism, with approximately 87% sensitivity and 81% to 83% specificity in cross-validation and 80%/75% in testing. No statistical method was used to set the sample size in advance, and investigators knew the group allocation. In validation, progression to ophthalmopathy was predicted by the model with about 70% sensitivity and 72% to 85% specificity, a median of around 5.9 months before onset. Most expanded thyroid clonotypes (frequency above 0.001) were also detected in blood, a finding suggesting that blood repertoires may reflect thyroid immune responses.

V was cut back by 5 bases and J by 7 bases, leaving a gap of 14 bases between them. Including the terminal cysteine and phenylalanine, the CDR3 comprises 13 residues. The read is trimmed to its CDR3 DNA, 39 bases read in frame from base 1. In the germline V gene, CDR1 corresponds to MNHNS and CDR2 to SASEGT. Stable Graves' hyperthyroidism was defined as the absence of progression to ophthalmopathy over 18 months of follow-up. Hyperthyroidism patients were aged 18 to 65 years and newly diagnosed, with disease duration of less than 2 months. Exclusion was applied to patients with uncontrolled infections, other autoimmune diseases, pregnancy or lactation. Diagnoses relied on clinical symptoms, serum thyroxine and TRAb, thyroid ultrasound and orbital computed tomography. PBMCs were separated from roughly 10 ml of fresh peripheral blood using Ficoll-Paque density gradient centrifugation. Total RNA was extracted using Trizol reagent, and RNA quality was assessed on an Agilent 2100 Bioanalyzer.

TCR beta CDR3 regions were amplified from RNA transcripts. A first-round RT-PCR of the TCR CDR3 used the HTBI primer set with the Qiagen OneStep RT-PCR kit. Libraries were constructed in a second round of multiplex PCR, after which size selection and purification were performed. Sequencing of the libraries was done on an Illumina HiSeq2000 using paired-end 100 bp reads. The paper's data handling went like this. Raw data were processed with SOAPnuke, discarding reads with adapters, uncalled bases, mean Phred below 15, or no exact constant-primer or identifier match. COPE v1.2.5 was used to merge the high-quality paired reads, and each unique nucleotide sequence was defined as a clonotype. MiTCR v1.1 was used to align the clonotypes against IMGT TRBV, TRBD and TRBJ reference segments. Analysis was restricted to V-J combinations with a frequency above 0.0001, which covered roughly 99% of repertoires. The TCS score was defined as the ratio of F50 (clonal expansion) to E x V (chaos), calculated using BLOSUM62-based TCRdist between CDR3 peptides within each V-J. Welch's t-statistics and random forest reduced fewer than 600 V-J features to 13, which were used in a naive Bayes classifier (R e1071). In TCRdb, the public reads were trimmed at Q25 with fastp and aligned with MiXCR, with productive beta chains retained. Identical CDR3 proteins give one entry, which carries the most common genes and DNA. The V and J calls were not made by the authors but by TCRdb's processing. This sample has about 210,000 distinct CDR3 sequences in its table, and about 18% of those were observed once. 35% to 50% of the sample comes from the top ten.

This sequence was found in a middle-aged man with Graves' hyperthyroidism. Here the chain combines TRBV6-1 and TRBJ1-1; too little of a D gene remains to name it. What was sequenced was blood. CDR3 region: CASSYSSIGEAFF. The nucleotide sequence is TGTGCCAGCAGTTATTCTTCTATCGGTGAAGCTTTCTTT.